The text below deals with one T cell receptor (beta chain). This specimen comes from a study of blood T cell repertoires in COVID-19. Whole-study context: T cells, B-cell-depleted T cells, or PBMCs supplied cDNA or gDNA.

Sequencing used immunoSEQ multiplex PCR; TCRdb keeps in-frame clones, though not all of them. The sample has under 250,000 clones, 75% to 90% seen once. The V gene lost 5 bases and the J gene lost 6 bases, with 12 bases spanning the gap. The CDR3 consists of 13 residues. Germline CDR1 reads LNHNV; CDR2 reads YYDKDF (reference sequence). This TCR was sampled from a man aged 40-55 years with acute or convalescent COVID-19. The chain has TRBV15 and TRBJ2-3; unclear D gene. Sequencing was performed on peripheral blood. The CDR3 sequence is CATSASGPDTQYF. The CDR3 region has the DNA TGTGCCACCAGCGCCAGTGGGCCGGATACGCAGTATTTT.